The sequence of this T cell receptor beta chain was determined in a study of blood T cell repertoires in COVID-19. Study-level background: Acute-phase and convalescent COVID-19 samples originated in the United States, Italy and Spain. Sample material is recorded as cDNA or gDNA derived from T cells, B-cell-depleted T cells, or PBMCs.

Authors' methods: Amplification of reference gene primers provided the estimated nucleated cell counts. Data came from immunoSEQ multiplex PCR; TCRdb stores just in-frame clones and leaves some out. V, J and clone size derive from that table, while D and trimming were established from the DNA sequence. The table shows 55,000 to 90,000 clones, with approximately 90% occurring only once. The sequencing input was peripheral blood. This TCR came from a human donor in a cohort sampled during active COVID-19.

CDR3 sequence (DNA): TGCAGCGTTCGACCCCCGGAGTCCTACAATGAGCAGTTCTTC. It specifies CSVRPPESYNEQFF. The rearrangement links TRBV29-1 to TRBJ2-1; D gene unclear. This CDR3 spans 14 amino acids. Trimming took 5 bases from V and 1 from J, leaving 12 bases between them. Per germline, CDR1 SQVTM and CDR2 ANQGSEA.